These 4 T cell receptor beta chains share one sample of origin, sequenced in a study of cytomegalovirus exposure and HLA in healthy donors. PCR used 60 Vbeta primers and 13 Jbeta primers. Sequencing was performed with immunoSEQ multiplex PCR; in TCRdb, only in-frame clones are kept and a portion is missing. The sample data list about 160,000 clones. The material sequenced was PBMCs. Receptor source: an older woman in good health and CMV-seronegative.

This chain links TRBV11-3 with TRBJ2-2; D uncertain. The V gene's germline CDR1 is SGHNT and CDR2 YENEEA. V was clipped by 1 base and J by 9 bases, with 9 bases between them. This CDR3 spans 13 amino acids. The CDR3 protein is CASSLGRRRELFF. The CDR3 DNA follows: TGTGCCAGCAGCTTAGGCCGGCGGAGGGAGCTGTTTTTT.

The chain recombines TRBV5-5 with TRBJ1-1; 8 bases map to TRBD1. V was clipped by 4 bases and J by 2 bases; unmatched bases: 7. Germline values: CDR1 SGHKS, CDR2 YYEKEE (reference sequence). This CDR3 comprises 15 residues. CDR3 nucleotide sequence: TGTGCCAGCAGCACAGAGACAGGGGAAAACACTGAAGCTTTCTTT. Encoded protein: CASSTETGENTEAFF.

This chain connects TRBV25-1 to TRBJ1-6; 11 bases agree with TRBD1. Trimming at V came to 5 bases and at J to 10 bases, leaving 10 bases not matched to a gene. Germline V gene sequence: CDR1 MGHDK, CDR2 SYGVNS. This CDR3 has 16 amino acids. The CDR3 nucleotides read TGTGCCAGCAGTCTCCCCACCGGGACAGGGGGGTCACCCCTCCACTTT. This sequence encodes CASSLPTGTGGSPLHF.

The chain links TRBV30 to TRBJ1-2; D is undetermined. This CDR3 spans 12 amino acids. Per germline, CDR1 GTSNPN and CDR2 SVGIG (reference sequence). Trimming took off 8 bases at V and 2 bases at J, with 12 bases between the two ends. In DNA, the CDR3 is TGTGCCGAACGTGGCGGGAACTATGGCTACACCTTC. It translates to CAERGGNYGYTF.